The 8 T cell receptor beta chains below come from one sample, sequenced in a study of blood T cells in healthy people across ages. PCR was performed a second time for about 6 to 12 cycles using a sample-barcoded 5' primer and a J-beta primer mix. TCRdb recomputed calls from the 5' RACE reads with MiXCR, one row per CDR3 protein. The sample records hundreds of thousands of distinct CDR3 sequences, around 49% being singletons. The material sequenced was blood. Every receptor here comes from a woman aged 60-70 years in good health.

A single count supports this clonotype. The CDR3 here is CASSYGAFSYNEQFF. CDR3 bases: TGTGCCAGCAGTTACGGGGCCTTCTCCTACAATGAGCAGTTCTTC. V usage is TRBV6-5 and J usage is TRBJ2-1; a weak D match, TRBD1 (5 bases). This CDR3 contains 15 residues. The V and J ends lost 2 bases and 0 bases respectively, with 8 bases between them. Germline lookup yields CDR1 MNHEY and CDR2 SVGAGI.

CDR3: CSARPFTGESTEAFF. CDR3 in DNA: TGCAGTGCTAGACCCTTTACAGGGGAGAGCACTGAAGCTTTCTTT. V is TRBV20-1 and J is TRBJ1-1; TRBD1 aligns across 7 bases. Per germline, CDR1 DFQATT and CDR2 SNEGSKA (reference sequence). V lost 2 bases and J lost 4; bases outside the gene matches: 10. This CDR3 contains 15 residues.

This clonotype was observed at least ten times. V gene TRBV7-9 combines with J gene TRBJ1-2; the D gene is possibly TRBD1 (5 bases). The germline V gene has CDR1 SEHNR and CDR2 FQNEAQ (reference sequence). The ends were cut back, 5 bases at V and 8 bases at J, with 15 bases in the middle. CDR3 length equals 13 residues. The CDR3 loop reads CASSVSGPIGYTF. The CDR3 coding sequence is TGTGCCAGCAGCGTATCGGGGCCTATCGGCTACACCTTC.

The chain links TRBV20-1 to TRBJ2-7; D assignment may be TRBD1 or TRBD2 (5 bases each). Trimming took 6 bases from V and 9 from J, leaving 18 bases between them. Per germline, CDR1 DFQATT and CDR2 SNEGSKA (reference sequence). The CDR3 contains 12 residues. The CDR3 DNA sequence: TGCAGTGCCTCCGGGGCCTCCGACGTGCAGTACTTC. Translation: CSASGASDVQYF.

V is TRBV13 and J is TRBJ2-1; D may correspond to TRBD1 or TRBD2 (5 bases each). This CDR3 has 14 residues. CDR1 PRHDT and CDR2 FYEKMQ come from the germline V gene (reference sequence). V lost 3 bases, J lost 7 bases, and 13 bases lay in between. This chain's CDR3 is CASSFTGPPNEQFF. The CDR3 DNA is TGTGCCAGCAGCTTCACGGGACCACCGAATGAGCAGTTCTTC.

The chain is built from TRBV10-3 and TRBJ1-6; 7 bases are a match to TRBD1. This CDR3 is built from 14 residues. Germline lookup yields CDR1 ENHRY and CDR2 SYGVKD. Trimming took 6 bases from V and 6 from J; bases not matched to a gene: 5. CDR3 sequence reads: CAISPTGANSPLHF. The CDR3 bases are TGTGCCATCAGCCCCACAGGGGCTAATTCACCCCTCCACTTT.

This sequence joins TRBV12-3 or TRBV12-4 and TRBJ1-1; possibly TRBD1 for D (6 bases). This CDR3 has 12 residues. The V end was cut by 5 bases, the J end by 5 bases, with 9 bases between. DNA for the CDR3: TGTGCCAGCAGTCAAAGGGGGACTGAAGCTTTCTTT. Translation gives CASSQRGTEAFF.

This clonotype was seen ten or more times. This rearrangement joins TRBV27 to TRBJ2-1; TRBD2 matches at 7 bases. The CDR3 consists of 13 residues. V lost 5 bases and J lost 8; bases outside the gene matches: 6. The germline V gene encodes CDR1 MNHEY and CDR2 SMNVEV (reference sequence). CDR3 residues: CASSATSEDEQFF. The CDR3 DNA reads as TGTGCCAGCAGTGCCACTAGCGAGGATGAGCAGTTCTTC.